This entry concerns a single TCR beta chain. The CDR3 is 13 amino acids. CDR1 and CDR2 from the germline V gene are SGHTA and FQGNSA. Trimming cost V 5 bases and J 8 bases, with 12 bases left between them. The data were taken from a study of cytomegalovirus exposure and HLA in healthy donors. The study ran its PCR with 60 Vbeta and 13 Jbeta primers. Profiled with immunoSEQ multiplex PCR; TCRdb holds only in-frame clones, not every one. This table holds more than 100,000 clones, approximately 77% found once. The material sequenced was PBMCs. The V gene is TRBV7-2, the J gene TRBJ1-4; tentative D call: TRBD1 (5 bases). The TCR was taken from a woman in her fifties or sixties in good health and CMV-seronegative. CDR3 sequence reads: CASSPRVWEKLFF. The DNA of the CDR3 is TGTGCCAGCAGCCCCAGGGTATGGGAAAAACTGTTTTTT.